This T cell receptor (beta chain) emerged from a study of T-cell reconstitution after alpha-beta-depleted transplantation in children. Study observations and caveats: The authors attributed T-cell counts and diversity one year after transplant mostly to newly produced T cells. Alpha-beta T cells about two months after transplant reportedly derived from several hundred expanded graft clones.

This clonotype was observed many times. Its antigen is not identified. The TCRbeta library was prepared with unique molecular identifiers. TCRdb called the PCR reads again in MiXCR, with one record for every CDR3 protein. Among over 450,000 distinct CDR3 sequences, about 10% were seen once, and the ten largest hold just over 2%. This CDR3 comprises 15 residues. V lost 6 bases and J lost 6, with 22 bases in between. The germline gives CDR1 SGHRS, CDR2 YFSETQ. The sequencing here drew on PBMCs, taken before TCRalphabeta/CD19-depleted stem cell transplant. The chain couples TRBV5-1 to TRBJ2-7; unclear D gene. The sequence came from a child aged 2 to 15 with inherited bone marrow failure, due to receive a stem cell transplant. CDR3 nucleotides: TGCGCCAGCACCCCAGGAACCGGGTCTGGCATCGAGCAGTACTTC. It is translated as CASTPGTGSGIEQYF.